The 9 T cell receptor beta chains presented below share a single source sample, sequenced in a study of blood T cell repertoires in COVID-19. Assay used: immunoSEQ multiplex PCR; TCRdb lists only in-frame clones, some missing. The sample has under 300,000 clones; 80% to 85% are singletons. Material: peripheral blood. These receptors came from a woman aged 55-70 years with active or convalescent COVID-19.

This chain links TRBV7-6 with TRBJ2-5; 10 bases are a match to TRBD2. After removal of 1 base from V and 7 bases from J, the junction contained 9 bases not matched to a gene. The CDR3 totals 16 residues. The germline gives CDR1 SGHVS, CDR2 FNYEAQ. CDR3 in amino acids: CASSLERGGWLTTQYF. For the CDR3, the DNA is TGTGCCAGCAGCTTAGAGCGGGGGGGTTGGTTGACGACCCAGTACTTC.

The J gene is TRBJ2-6, the V gene TRBV7-2; perhaps TRBD2 as D (6 bases). CDR1 and CDR2 (germline): SGHTA, FQGNSA. The CDR3 runs to 18 residues. V was clipped by 1 base and J by 4 bases, with 17 bases between them. This CDR3 is CASSLEGRSAAGANVLTF. CDR3 coding DNA: TGTGCCAGCAGCTTAGAGGGGAGGTCGGCGGCCGGGGCCAACGTCCTGACTTTC.

V is TRBV27 and J is TRBJ2-2, with a possible D match to TRBD2 (5 bases). Trimming cost V 5 bases and J 5 bases, with 18 bases left between them. CDR1 is MNHEY, CDR2 SMNVEV, per germline (reference sequence). There are 16 residues in the CDR3. In DNA form, the CDR3 reads TGTGCCAGCAGTCAAGCCGCAGGCCGAGGGACCGGGGAGCTGTTTTTT. Translating it yields CASSQAAGRGTGELFF.

V and J are TRBV2 and TRBJ2-1; 9 bases are shared with TRBD2. V lost 4 bases to trimming and J lost 3 bases; unmatched junction nucleotides: 1. In germline, CDR1 is SNHLY, CDR2 FYNNEI. This CDR3 contains 14 residues. CDR3 sequence: CASSVTSGYNEQFF. The DNA of the CDR3 is TGTGCCAGCAGTGTGACTAGCGGCTACAATGAGCAGTTCTTC.

This clone was seen just once. V usage is TRBV6-2 or TRBV6-3 and J usage is TRBJ2-2, with 7 bases that match TRBD1. The CDR3 length is 17 residues. V lost 6 bases to trimming and J lost 3 bases; unmatched junction nucleotides: 13. Germline values: CDR1 MNHEY, CDR2 SVGEGT. The CDR3 sequence: CASSRPGTEKHTGELFF. CDR3 bases: TGTGCCAGCAGCCGCCCCGGGACAGAAAAACACACCGGGGAGCTGTTTTTT.

V and J are TRBV5-1 and TRBJ1-3; no definite D call. This CDR3 has 15 residues. CDR1 is SGHRS, CDR2 YFSETQ, per germline. V was pared by 0 bases and J by 0 bases, with 7 bases between. The CDR3 DNA reads as TGCGCCAGCAGCTTGGCCCCGTCCTCTGGAAACACCATATATTTT. This translates into CASSLAPSSGNTIYF.

The chain recombines TRBV19 with TRBJ1-5; 8 bases agree with TRBD1. CDR1 is LNHDA, CDR2 SQIVND, per germline (reference sequence). The J segment lost 7 bases and the V segment lost 4 bases, leaving 12 bases of the junction unmatched. The CDR3 is made up of 16 amino acids. The CDR3 DNA sequence: TGTGCCAGTAGTACTCAACCGATGACAGGGGTGCAGCCCCAGCATTTT. Translating it yields CASSTQPMTGVQPQHF.

This clone was counted once. The rearrangement links TRBV5-5 to TRBJ2-6, with D uncertain. The CDR3 sequence is 15 residues long. From germline, CDR1 is SGHKS and CDR2 YYEKEE (reference sequence). V shed 0 bases and J shed 4 bases, with 8 bases lying between them. The CDR3 sequence: CASSLDLRGANVLTF. The CDR3 nucleotides are TGTGCCAGCAGCTTGGACCTACGGGGGGCCAACGTCCTGACTTTC.

The gene calls are TRBV11-2 and TRBJ2-1; D is possibly TRBD1 (6 bases). The CDR3 is 15 amino acids. V was pared by 6 bases and J by 4 bases, with 16 bases between. Per the germline V gene, CDR1 is SGHAT and CDR2 is FQNNGV. The CDR3 here is CASRSFQGFYNEQFF. CDR3 DNA sequence: TGTGCCAGCAGAAGTTTCCAGGGGTTTTACAATGAGCAGTTCTTC.